This T cell receptor beta chain emerged from a study of blood T cell repertoires in COVID-19. The authors' processing: For nucleated cells, counts were estimated from reference gene primer amplification. Sequencing used immunoSEQ multiplex PCR; TCRdb keeps in-frame clones, though not all of them. V, J and clone size were drawn from that table, and D and trimming were deduced from the DNA. The top ten hold roughly 4.3% of the sample, which has about 440,000 clones, approximately 90% seen once. CDR3 size: 13 residues. Looked up from germline, CDR1 is SGHRS and CDR2 is YFSETQ. Trimming left V 0 bases short and J 3 bases short, with 7 bases between. Note on this clone: Other DNA sequences in this sample translate to the same CDR3.

The chain employs TRBV5-1 and TRBJ2-7, with D possibly TRBD1 on 6 matching bases. Sequencing was performed on peripheral blood. This receptor was taken from a woman aged 30 to 39 with acute or convalescent COVID-19. This chain's CDR3 is CASSLGTVYEQYF. The DNA for the CDR3 is TGCGCCAGCAGCTTGGGGACAGTCTACGAGCAGTACTTC.